This T cell receptor beta chain stems from a study of cytomegalovirus exposure and HLA in healthy donors. The germline V and J ends were trimmed by 0 bases and 9 bases, with 5 bases remaining between them. The CDR3 loop spans 10 amino acids. The germline gives CDR1 GTSNPN, CDR2 SVGIG (reference sequence). PCR employed 60 Vbeta and 13 Jbeta primers. The table came from immunoSEQ multiplex PCR; TCRdb's copy has only in-frame clones and leaves some out. The sample includes under 150,000 clones, over 70% of them seen just once. The TCR sequence derives from a woman aged 18-30 years in good health and CMV-seronegative. V is TRBV30 and J is TRBJ1-2; D gene ambiguous. Sequences were obtained from PBMCs. The DNA for the CDR3 is TGTGCCTGGAGTGTACTTAGCTACACCTTC. It encodes CAWSVLSYTF.